Each of the 2 T cell receptor beta chains below was sequenced from the same sample in a study of T cells in localized non-small cell lung cancer. Libraries were prepared by immunoSEQ multiplex PCR; TCRdb keeps only in-frame clonotypes and omits some of them. This sample has approximately 60,000 clones, with approximately 87% found just once. The starting material was peripheral blood, obtained before any cancer treatment. Every receptor here comes from a woman aged 40-75 years with stage I lung adenocarcinoma.

The sample holds one count of this clone. CDR3 nucleotide sequence: TGTGCCAGCTCACCTTCGGACAGGGTGAACACTGAAGCTTTCTTT. This codes for CASSPSDRVNTEAFF. The V gene is TRBV18, the J gene TRBJ1-1; 8 bases align to TRBD1. Trimming cost V 3 bases and J 0 bases; bases outside gene matches: 3. Looked up from germline, CDR1 is KGHSH and CDR2 is LQKENI. CDR3 length: 15 amino acids. Combining the CDR3 with reference TRBV18 and TRBJ1-1 gives the whole variable domain NAGVMQNPRHLVRRRGQEARLRCSPMKGHSHVYWYRQLPEEGLKFMVYLQKENIIDESGMPKERFSAEFPKEGPSILRIQQVVRGDSAAYFCASSPSDRVNTEAFFGQGTRLTVV.

The chain employs TRBV19 and TRBJ1-5; TRBD1 is a possible D gene (6 bases). This CDR3 spans 17 amino acids. Trimming pared 5 bases from V and 2 bases from J, leaving 19 bases between. The germline V gene encodes CDR1 LNHDA and CDR2 SQIVND (reference sequence). The CDR3 nucleotides read TGTGCCAGTAGTTCCTTCGGCAGGGGCAGTGGCAATCAGCCCCAGCATTTT. Amino acid sequence: CASSSFGRGSGNQPQHF.